This T cell receptor (beta chain) was observed in a study of blood T cells in healthy people across ages. A second roughly 6 to 11 cycle PCR used barcoded and J-beta primers. TCRdb reprocessed the 5' RACE reads with MiXCR, giving one entry per CDR3 protein. The sample lists more than 800,000 distinct CDR3 sequences; more than 25% were seen once. This clonotype has a count of ten or more. V trimming: 4 bases; J trimming: 4 bases; junction bases outside the gene matches: 7. The CDR3 totals 15 residues. CDR1 is SGHRS, CDR2 YFSETQ, per germline. Sequencing used blood. The source is an elderly woman in good health. The chain is built from TRBV5-1 and TRBJ1-1; 10 bases align to TRBD1. The CDR3 DNA is TGCGCCAGCAGCGCCAGACAGGGGGCGATCACTGAAGCTTTCTTT. This translates into CASSARQGAITEAFF. Filled out from reference TRBV5-1 and TRBJ1-1, the complete variable domain reads KAGVTQTPRYLIKTRGQQVTLSCSPISGHRSVSWYQQTPGQGLQFLFEYFSETQRNKGNFPGRFSGRQFSNSRSEMNVSTLELGDSALYLCASSARQGAITEAFFGQGTRLTVV.